This T cell receptor (beta chain) was sequenced during a study of cytotoxic CD8 clonotypes in ibrutinib-treated CLL (dated by TCRdb to about 2021). Regarding the study in general: The cohort had about a dozen relapsed/refractory and around 14 treatment-naive patients; 17 were IGHV unmutated. An average of 255,043 productive templates and approximately 91,000 productive rearrangements was obtained per sample. Cryopreserved peripheral blood mononuclear cells were collected at three points: before therapy, at response, and at either sustained remission or disease progression. Partial responses were observed in about 24 patients and complete responses in 2; after a median follow-up of 68 months, remission was maintained in approximately 14 patients and progression was observed in some twelve. Response samples were obtained after a median of 12 months of treatment, with a range of roughly 6 to 40 months. Of the 70 to 100 people in the trial, roughly 27 had longitudinal samples available. Every remission and progressive disease sample was obtained while ibrutinib was still being received by the patients.

This specimen's time point label, per the study, means: roughly 23 months on ibrutinib. Around 2 micrograms of genomic DNA were extracted from cryopreserved PBMCs for TCR beta library preparation. Longitudinal blood samples from CLL patients on ibrutinib monotherapy were analyzed using high-throughput TCR beta sequencing. Patients were enrolled in a phase 2 open-label single-center ibrutinib monotherapy trial. Broad study findings and their caveats: Public clonotypes were rare and either shrank or stayed stable during treatment, and the rise in clonality at ibrutinib response reflected expansion of private clonotypes. An increase in clonality was observed at ibrutinib response, with clonality remaining stable during sustained remission and falling back toward baseline at progression. Sustained-remission and progressing patients did not have matched sampling times, and lymph node repertoires were not examined. Baseline clonality was found to be higher than that of age-matched healthy donors and was strongly correlated with circulating CD8+ T-cell counts.

The germline V gene supplies CDR1 SGHVS and CDR2 FQNEAQ. The CDR3 runs 15 residues from the cysteine to the phenylalanine. The read is trimmed to its CDR3 DNA, 45 bases read in frame from base 1. Trimming removed 5 bases from V and 4 bases from J, leaving 17 bases between the germline ends. This clone has a single count. It has no known antigen specificity. No per-base quality is available; no much larger clone lies one base away. A MiSeq instrument was used for deep resolution sequencing, which targeted depths ranging from 1 in 1 million up to 1 in 200,000 T cells, with coverage averaging 10x for each clonotype. The immunoSEQ hsTCRB Kit was used to generate TCR beta libraries. For the original study's pipeline: ImmunoSEQ Data Assistant and ImmunoSEQ Analyzer were used for data analysis, and V, D and J genes were assigned according to IMGT definitions. Clonality, which ranges from 0 to 1, was calculated as one minus the normalized Shannon entropy of productive rearrangement frequencies. Public clonotype analysis was restricted to overrepresented clonotypes comprising at least 0.05% of each patient's repertoire. About a dozen age-matched healthy donor repertoires from immuneACCESS served as clonality controls. TCRdb mirrors the immuneACCESS table, restricted to in-frame sequences. Some clones are absent from its copies; in checked studies, under half trace to an unresolved V gene, and the reason for the others is unknown. That table supplies the V and J calls and clone size; D and trimming were determined from the DNA. For this sample the table gives 160,000 or so clones, of which under 90% were detected only once. Over 4.5% of the sample is in the top ten clones.

The sequence came from a human donor with chronic lymphocytic leukemia. The rearrangement joined TRBV7-8 to TRBJ1-2; D gene: possibly TRBD1, on 6 matching bases. The sample consisted of PBMCs, taken after 24 months of ibrutinib treatment. DNA sequence: TGTGCCAGCAGCCCCGGGGGGGGGCAGAGCTATGGCTACACCTTC. It translates as CASSPGGGQSYGYTF.